This T cell receptor beta chain is from a study of patients and donors after allogeneic stem cell transplantation. This CDR3 is built from 14 residues. Trimming pared 9 bases from V and 4 bases from J, leaving 17 bases between. CDR1 is SGHDT, CDR2 YYEEEE, per germline. TCRdb re-derived calls from the RT-PCR reads in MiXCR, one entry per CDR3 protein. The table records about a million distinct CDR3 sequences, about a sixth of them present only once. The table lists this clonotype with a count of one. The specimen sequenced was blood, either unsorted or a sorted T cell fraction (not recorded which). This rearrangement joins TRBV5-6 to TRBJ2-1; TRBD2 is a possible D gene (7 bases). The clonotype was recovered from a human donor who was either an allogeneic HSCT recipient or a stem cell or donor lymphocyte infusion donor (not recorded which). It is not recorded whose cells these are; they may come from a transplant donor. This CDR3 is CATDIGGVYNEQFF. The DNA for the CDR3 is TGTGCCACCGACATAGGGGGGGTTTACAATGAGCAGTTCTTC.